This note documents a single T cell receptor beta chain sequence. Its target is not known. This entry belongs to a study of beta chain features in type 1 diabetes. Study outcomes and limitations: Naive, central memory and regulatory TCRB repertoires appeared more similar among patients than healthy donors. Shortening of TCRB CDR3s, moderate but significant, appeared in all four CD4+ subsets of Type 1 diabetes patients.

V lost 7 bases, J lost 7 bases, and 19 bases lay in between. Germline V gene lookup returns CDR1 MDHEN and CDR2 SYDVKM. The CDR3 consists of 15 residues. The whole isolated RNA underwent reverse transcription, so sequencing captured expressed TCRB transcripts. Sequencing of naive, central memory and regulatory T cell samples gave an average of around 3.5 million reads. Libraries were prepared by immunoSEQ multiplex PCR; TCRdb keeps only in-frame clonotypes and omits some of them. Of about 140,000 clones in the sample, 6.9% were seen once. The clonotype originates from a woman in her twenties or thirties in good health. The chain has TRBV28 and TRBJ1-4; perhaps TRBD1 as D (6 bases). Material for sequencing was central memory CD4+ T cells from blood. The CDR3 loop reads CASTSPVDRLEKLFF. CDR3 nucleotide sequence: TGTGCCAGCACCTCCCCGGTGGACAGACTTGAAAAACTGTTTTTT. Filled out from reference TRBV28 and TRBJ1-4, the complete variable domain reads DVKVTQSSRYLVKRTGEKVFLECVQDMDHENMFWYRQDPGLGLRLIYFSYDVKMKEKGDIPEGYSVSREKKERFSLILESASTNQTSMYLCASTSPVDRLEKLFFGSGTQLSVL.